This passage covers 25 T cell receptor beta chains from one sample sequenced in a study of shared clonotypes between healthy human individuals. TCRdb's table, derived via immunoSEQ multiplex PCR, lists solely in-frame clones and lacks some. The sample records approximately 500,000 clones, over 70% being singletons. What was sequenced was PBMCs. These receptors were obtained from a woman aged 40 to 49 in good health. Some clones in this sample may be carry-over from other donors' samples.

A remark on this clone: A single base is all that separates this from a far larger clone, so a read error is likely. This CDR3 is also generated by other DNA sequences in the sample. The CDR3 here is CASSPTTGFAFF. CDR3 DNA sequence: TGTGCCAGCAGCCCTACGACGGGATTTGCTTTCTTT. The chain links TRBV5-4 to TRBJ1-1; D not certain. The CDR3 is 12 residues long. Trimming shortened V by 4 bases and J by 11 bases, and 15 bases separated the two germline ends. Germline CDR1 and CDR2: SGHNT and YYREEE (reference sequence). Combining the CDR3 with reference TRBV5-4 and TRBJ1-1 gives the whole variable domain ETGVTQSPTHLIKTRGQQVTLRCSSQSGHNTVSWYQQALGQGPQFIFQYYREEENGRGNFPPRFSGLQFPNYSSELNVNALELDDSALYLCASSPTTGFAFFGQGTRLTVV.

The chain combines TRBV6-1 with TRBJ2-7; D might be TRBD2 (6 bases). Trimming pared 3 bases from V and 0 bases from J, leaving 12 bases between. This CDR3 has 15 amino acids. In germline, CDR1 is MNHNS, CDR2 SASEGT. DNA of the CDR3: TGTGCCAGCAGTGATATCGCGGGGCTCTCCTACGAGCAGTACTTC. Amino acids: CASSDIAGLSYEQYF.

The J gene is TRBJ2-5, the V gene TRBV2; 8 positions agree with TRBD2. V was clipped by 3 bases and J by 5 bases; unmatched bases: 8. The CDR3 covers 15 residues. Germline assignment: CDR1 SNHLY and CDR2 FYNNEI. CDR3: CASSEGSGTVETQYF. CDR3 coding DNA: TGTGCCAGCAGTGAGGGTAGCGGGACGGTCGAGACCCAGTACTTC.

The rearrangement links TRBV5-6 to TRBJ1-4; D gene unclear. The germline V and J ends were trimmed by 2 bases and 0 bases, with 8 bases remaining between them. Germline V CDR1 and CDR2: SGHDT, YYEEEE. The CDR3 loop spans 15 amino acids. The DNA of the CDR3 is TGTGCCAGCAGCTTTTTTTCCACAACTAATGAAAAACTGTTTTTT. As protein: CASSFFSTTNEKLFF. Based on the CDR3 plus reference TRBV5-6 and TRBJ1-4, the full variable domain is DAGVTQSPTHLIKTRGQQVTLRCSPKSGHDTVSWYQQALGQGPQFIFQYYEEEERQRGNFPDRFSGHQFPNYSSELNVNALLLGDSALYLCASSFFSTTNEKLFFGSGTQLSVL.

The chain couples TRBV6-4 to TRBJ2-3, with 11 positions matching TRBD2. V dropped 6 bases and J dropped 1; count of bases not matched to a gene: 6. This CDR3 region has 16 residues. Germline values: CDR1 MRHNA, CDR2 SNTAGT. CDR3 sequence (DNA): TGTGCCAGCAGCCCCGAACTAGCGGGAGGCACAGATACGCAGTATTTT. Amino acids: CASSPELAGGTDTQYF.

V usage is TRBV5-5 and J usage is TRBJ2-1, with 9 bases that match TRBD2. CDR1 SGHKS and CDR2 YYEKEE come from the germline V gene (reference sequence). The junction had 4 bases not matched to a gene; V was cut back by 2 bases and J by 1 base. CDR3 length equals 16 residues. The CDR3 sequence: CASSFLAGRSYNEQFF. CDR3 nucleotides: TGTGCCAGCAGCTTCCTAGCGGGAAGGTCCTACAATGAGCAGTTCTTC.

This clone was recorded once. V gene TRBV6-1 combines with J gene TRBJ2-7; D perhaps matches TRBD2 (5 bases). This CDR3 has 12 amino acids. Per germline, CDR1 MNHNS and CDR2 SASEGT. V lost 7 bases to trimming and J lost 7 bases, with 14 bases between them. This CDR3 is CASTLGGWEQYF. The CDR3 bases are TGTGCCAGCACCCTTGGCGGGTGGGAGCAGTACTTC.

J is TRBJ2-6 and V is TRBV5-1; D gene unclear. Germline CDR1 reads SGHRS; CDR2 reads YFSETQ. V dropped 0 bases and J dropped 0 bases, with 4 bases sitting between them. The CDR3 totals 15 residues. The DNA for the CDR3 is TGCGCCAGCAGCTTGGACCACTCTGGGGCCAACGTCCTGACTTTC. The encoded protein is CASSLDHSGANVLTF.

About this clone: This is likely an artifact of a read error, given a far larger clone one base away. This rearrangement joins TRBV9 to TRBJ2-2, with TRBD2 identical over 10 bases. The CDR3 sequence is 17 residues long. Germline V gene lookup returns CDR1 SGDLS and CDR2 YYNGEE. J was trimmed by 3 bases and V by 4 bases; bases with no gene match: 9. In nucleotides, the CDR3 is TGTGCCAGCAGCCCAAACCTAGCGGGAGTCGACACCGGGGAGCTGTTTTTT. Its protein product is CASSPNLAGVDTGELFF. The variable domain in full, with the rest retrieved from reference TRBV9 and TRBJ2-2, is DSGVTQTPKHLITATGQRVTLRCSPRSGDLSVYWYQQSLDQGLQFLIQYYNGEERAKGNILERFSAQQFPDLHSELNLSSLELGDSALYFCASSPNLAGVDTGELFFGEGSRLTVL.

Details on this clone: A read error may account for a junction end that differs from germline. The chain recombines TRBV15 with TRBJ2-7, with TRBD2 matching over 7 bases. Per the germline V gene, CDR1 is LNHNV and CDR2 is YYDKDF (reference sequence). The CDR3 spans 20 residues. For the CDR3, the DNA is TGTGCCACCAGCAGAGACAGGTATTGGGGAGCGGGACCACATCGGTACGAGCGGTACTTC. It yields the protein CATSRDRYWGAGPHRYERYF.

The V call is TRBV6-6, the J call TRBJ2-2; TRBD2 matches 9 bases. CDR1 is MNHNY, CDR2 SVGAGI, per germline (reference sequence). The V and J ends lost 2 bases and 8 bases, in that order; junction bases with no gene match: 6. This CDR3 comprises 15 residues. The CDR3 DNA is TGTGCCAGCAGTTACGCTAGCGGGGTCATAGGGGAGCTGTTTTTT. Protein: CASSYASGVIGELFF.

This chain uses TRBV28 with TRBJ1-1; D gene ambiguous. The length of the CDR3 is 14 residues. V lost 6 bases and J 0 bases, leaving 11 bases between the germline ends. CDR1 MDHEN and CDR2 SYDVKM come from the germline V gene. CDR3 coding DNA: TGTGCCAGCAGATATACGACATTGAACACTGAAGCTTTCTTT. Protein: CASRYTTLNTEAFF.

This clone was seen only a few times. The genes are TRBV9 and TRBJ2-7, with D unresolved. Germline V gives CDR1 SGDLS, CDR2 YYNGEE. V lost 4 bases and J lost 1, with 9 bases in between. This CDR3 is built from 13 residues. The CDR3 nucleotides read TGTGCCAGCAGCAGAGACGTTTCCTACGAGCAGTACTTC. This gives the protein CASSRDVSYEQYF.

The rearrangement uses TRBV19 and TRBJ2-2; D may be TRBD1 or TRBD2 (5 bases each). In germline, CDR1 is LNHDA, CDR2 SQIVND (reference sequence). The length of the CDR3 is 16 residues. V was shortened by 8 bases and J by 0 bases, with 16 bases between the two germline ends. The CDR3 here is CASWDGGHANTGELFF. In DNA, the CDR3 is TGTGCCAGTTGGGACGGTGGGCACGCGAACACCGGGGAGCTGTTTTTT.

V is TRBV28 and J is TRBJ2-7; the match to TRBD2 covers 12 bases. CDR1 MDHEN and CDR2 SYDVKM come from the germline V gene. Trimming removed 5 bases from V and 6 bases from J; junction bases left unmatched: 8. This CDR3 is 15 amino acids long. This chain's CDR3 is CASSTPSGRAREQYF. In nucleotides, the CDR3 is TGTGCCAGCAGTACCCCTAGCGGGAGGGCCCGCGAGCAGTACTTC.

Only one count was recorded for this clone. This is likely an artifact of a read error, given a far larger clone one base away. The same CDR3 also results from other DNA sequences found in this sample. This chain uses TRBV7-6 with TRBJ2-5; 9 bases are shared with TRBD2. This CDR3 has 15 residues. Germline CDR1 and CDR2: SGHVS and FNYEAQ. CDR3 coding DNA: TGTGCCAGCAGCTCGACTAGCGGAGGGGCGGAGACACAGTACTTC. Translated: CASSSTSGGAETQYF.

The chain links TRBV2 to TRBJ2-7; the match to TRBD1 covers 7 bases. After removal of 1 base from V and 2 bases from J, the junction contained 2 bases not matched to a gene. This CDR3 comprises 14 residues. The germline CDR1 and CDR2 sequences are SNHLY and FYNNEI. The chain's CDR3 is CASSEVGQPYEQYF. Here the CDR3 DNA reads TGTGCCAGCAGTGAAGTGGGACAGCCCTACGAGCAGTACTTC.

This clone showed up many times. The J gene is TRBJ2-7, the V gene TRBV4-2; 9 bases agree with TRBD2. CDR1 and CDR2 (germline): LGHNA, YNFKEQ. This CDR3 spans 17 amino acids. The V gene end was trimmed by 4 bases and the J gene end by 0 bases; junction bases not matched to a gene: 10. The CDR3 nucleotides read TGTGCCAGCAGCCTAACGATACCTAGCGGGACCTCCTACGAGCAGTACTTC. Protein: CASSLTIPSGTSYEQYF.

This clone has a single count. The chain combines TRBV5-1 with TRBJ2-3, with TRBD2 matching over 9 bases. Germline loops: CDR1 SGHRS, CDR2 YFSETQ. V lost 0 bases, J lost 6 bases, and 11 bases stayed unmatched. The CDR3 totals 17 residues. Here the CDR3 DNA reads TGCGCCAGCAGCTTGGCTGGACTAGCGAACGCATTGGATACGCAGTATTTT. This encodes CASSLAGLANALDTQYF.

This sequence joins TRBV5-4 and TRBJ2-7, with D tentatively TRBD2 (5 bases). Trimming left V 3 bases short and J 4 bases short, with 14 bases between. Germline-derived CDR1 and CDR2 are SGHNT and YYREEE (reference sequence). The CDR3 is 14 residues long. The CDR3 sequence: CASSSVGIRYEQYF. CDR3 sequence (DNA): TGTGCCAGCAGCTCTGTCGGGATTCGATACGAGCAGTACTTC.

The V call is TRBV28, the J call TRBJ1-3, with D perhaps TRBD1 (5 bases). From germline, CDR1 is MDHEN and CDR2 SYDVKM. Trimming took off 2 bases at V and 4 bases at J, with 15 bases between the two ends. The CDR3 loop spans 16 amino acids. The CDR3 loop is CASSLLQGMGGNTIYF. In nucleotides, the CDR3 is TGTGCCAGCAGTTTACTCCAGGGAATGGGGGGAAACACCATATATTTT.

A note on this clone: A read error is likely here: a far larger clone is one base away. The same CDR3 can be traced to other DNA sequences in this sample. The DNA of the CDR3 is TGTGCCAGCAGTTCTTACAGGGGACTTGGCTACACCTTT. Its protein product is CASSSYRGLGYTF. This chain uses TRBV27 with TRBJ1-2, with 7 bases aligning to TRBD1. The V gene's germline CDR1 is MNHEY and CDR2 SMNVEV (reference sequence). The CDR3 is 13 residues long.

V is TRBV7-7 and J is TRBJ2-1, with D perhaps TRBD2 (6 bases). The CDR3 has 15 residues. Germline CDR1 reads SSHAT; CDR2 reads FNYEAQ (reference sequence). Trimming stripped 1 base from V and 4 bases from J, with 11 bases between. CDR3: CASSLGLASYNEQFF. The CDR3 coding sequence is TGTGCCAGCAGCTTAGGGCTAGCGAGTTACAATGAGCAGTTCTTC.

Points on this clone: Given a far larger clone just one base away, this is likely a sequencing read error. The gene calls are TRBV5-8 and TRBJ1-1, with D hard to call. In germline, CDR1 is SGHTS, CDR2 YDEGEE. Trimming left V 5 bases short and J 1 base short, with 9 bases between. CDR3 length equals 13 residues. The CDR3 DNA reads TGTGCCAGCAGTTACACATCGAACACTGAAGCTTTCTTT. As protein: CASSYTSNTEAFF.

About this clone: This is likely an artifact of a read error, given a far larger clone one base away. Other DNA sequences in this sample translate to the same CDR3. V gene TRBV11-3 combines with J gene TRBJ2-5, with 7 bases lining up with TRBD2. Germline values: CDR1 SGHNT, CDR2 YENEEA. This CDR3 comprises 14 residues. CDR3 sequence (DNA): TGTGCTAGCAGCTTAGGTGGCGGGAGAGAGACCCAGTACTTC. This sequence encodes CASSLGGGRETQYF. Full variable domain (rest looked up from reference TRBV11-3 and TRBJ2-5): EAGVVQSPRYKIIEKKQPVAFWCNPISGHNTLYWYLQNLGQGPELLIRYENEEAVDDSQLPKDRFSAERLKGVDSTLKIQPAELGDSAVYLCASSLGGGRETQYFGPGTRLLVL.